Given below is one TCR beta chain in context. Amplified TCR beta CDR3 regions came from RNA transcripts. An initial round of RT-PCR targeting the TCR CDR3 relied on the HTBI primer set. MiXCR, run by TCRdb on the multiplex PCR reads, gives a single entry per CDR3 protein. The repertoire includes 550,000 to 700,000 distinct CDR3 sequences, about half of them detected once, and 19% sits in the top ten. Trimming took 1 base from V and 5 from J, leaving 23 bases between them. Germline assignment: CDR1 SEHNR and CDR2 FQNEAQ (reference sequence). The CDR3 contains 18 residues. This entry is derived from a study of T cells in Graves' hyperthyroidism and ophthalmopathy.

The chain joins TRBV7-9 to TRBJ2-5, with D tentatively TRBD1 (6 bases). The receptor was isolated from an adult woman with Graves' disease, either hyperthyroidism or ophthalmopathy (not recorded which). Material for sequencing was peripheral blood or thyroid tissue (not recorded which). CDR3 sequence: CASSLGDTTGLGMETQYF. The CDR3 DNA is TGTGCCAGCAGCTTAGGGGACACTACAGGGCTCGGAATGGAGACCCAGTACTTC.